This T cell receptor (beta chain) was sequenced during a study of blood T cell repertoires in COVID-19. Background on the study: Sites across the United States, Italy and Spain contributed samples from acute and convalescent COVID-19. In each case, the material was cDNA or gDNA derived from T cells, B-cell-depleted T cells, or PBMCs.

As processed by the authors: Estimation of nucleated cell counts was performed using reference gene primer amplification. Here immunoSEQ multiplex PCR was the method, and the copy in TCRdb shows in-frame clones only, minus some. D and trimming come from the DNA, and the V and J calls and clone size come from that table. The sample has 650,000 to 800,000 clones, over 80% seen once. Germline CDR1 SGHNT, CDR2 YYREEE (reference sequence). Trimming left V 1 base short and J 0 bases short, with 11 bases between. The length of the CDR3 is 15 residues. The sample taken for sequencing was peripheral blood. This TCR came from a woman between 18 and 29 years old with acute or convalescent COVID-19. The rearrangement joins TRBV5-4 to TRBJ2-7, with D perhaps TRBD2 (5 bases). CDR3 amino acids: CASSLPGSASYEQYF. CDR3 DNA: TGTGCCAGCAGCTTGCCGGGATCAGCCTCCTACGAGCAGTACTTC.